This TCR beta chain stems from a study of T cell responses to AZD1222 COVID-19 vaccine. This clone was seen just once. Its antigen is unidentified. CDR1 is MNHEY and CDR2 is SMNVEV in the germline V gene (reference sequence). The CDR3 runs 17 residues. Between the trimmed V and J ends, which lost 5 bases and 4 bases, there was a span of 21 bases. Sequenced by immunoSEQ multiplex PCR; TCRdb stores in-frame clones only, minus some. The table records 73,000 or so clones, roughly 80% of them present only once. General observations from the study: Spike-specific TCRs gained breadth and depth after people received two AZD1222 doses.

This chain links TRBV27 with TRBJ1-5; D is undetermined. Sequencing was performed on peripheral blood, taken 28 days after the second AZD1222 dose. This TCR derives from an adult who received the AZD1222 COVID-19 vaccine. This CDR3 reads CASSLFGGNSRNQPQHF. The CDR3, as DNA: TGTGCCAGCAGTCTATTTGGCGGGAACAGTCGAAATCAGCCCCAGCATTTT.